A single sample gave rise to the 18 T cell receptor beta chains below, sequenced in a study of blood T cell dynamics during melanoma immunotherapy. Time point specified: pre-treatment baseline. Some clones are missing from TCRdb's copy, which holds only in-frame ones; the method was immunoSEQ multiplex PCR. The data contain around 13,000 clones, 70% to 90% of them singletons. Material: blood, obtained from a patient treated with checkpoint blockade. The receptor set was obtained from a human donor with melanoma.

This clone was seen just once. V gene TRBV15 combines with J gene TRBJ2-5; D is perhaps TRBD1 or TRBD2 (5 bases each). From germline, CDR1 is LNHNV and CDR2 YYDKDF (reference sequence). This CDR3 has 16 amino acids. V lost 0 bases to trimming and J lost 4 bases, with 15 bases between them. The CDR3 sequence: CATSRDRAARGETQYF. In DNA, the CDR3 is TGTGCCACCAGCAGAGACCGAGCGGCGAGGGGAGAGACCCAGTACTTC.

Only a few counts were recorded for this clone. The rearrangement links TRBV9 to TRBJ1-6, with 7 positions matching TRBD1. Germline V gene lookup returns CDR1 SGDLS and CDR2 YYNGEE. Unmatched junction bases numbered 5, after V lost 0 bases and J lost 14 bases. The CDR3 has 13 amino acids. The CDR3 protein is CASSVAPGGALHF. CDR3 in DNA: TGTGCCAGCAGCGTAGCACCAGGGGGAGCCCTCCACTTT.

J is TRBJ1-5 and V is TRBV10-3, with D unclear. Germline lookup yields CDR1 ENHRY and CDR2 SYGVKD. This CDR3 spans 16 amino acids. The V end lost 2 bases, the J end lost 1 base, and 12 bases lay between the germline ends. The CDR3 bases are TGTGCCATCAGTGAGGGAGGTAGGTTCAGCAATCAGCCCCAGCATTTT. Translated, it gives CAISEGGRFSNQPQHF.

This clone was detected a few times. The chain couples TRBV7-9 to TRBJ1-5; D call uncertain. V shed 5 bases and J shed 9 bases, with 17 bases lying between them. The CDR3 consists of 14 residues. Germline assignment: CDR1 SEHNR and CDR2 FQNEAQ (reference sequence). CDR3 loop: CASSHRDQSSPQHF. In DNA, the CDR3 is TGTGCCAGCAGCCACAGAGACCAGAGTTCGCCCCAGCATTTT.

The chain uses TRBV9 and TRBJ2-6, with D perhaps given as TRBD1 or TRBD2 (5 bases each). This CDR3 has 16 residues. CDR1 is SGDLS and CDR2 is YYNGEE in the germline V gene. V was shortened by 0 bases and J by 0 bases, with 7 bases between the two germline ends. CDR3 in amino acids: CASSVGGNSGANVLTF. As DNA, the CDR3 is TGTGCCAGCAGCGTAGGGGGGAACTCTGGGGCCAACGTCCTGACTTTC.

The chain links TRBV6-5 to TRBJ2-3; 8 bases align to TRBD2. CDR1 MNHEY and CDR2 SVGAGI come from the germline V gene. J lost 4 bases, V lost 4 bases, and 10 bases had no gene match. CDR3 length: 16 amino acids. The CDR3 loop reads CASSLQGGLAPDTQYF. The CDR3, as DNA: TGTGCCAGCAGTTTACAGGGAGGACTAGCCCCAGATACGCAGTATTTT.

This rearrangement joins TRBV30 to TRBJ1-2; tentative D call: TRBD1 (5 bases). CDR1 is GTSNPN, CDR2 SVGIG, per germline (reference sequence). V was trimmed by 0 bases and J by 3 bases, leaving 5 bases between them. The CDR3 is 12 residues long. The CDR3 nucleotides are TGTGCCTGGAGTGTACAGGACTATGGCTACACCTTC. Protein sequence: CAWSVQDYGYTF.

This rearrangement joins TRBV7-2 to TRBJ1-4, with D possibly matching TRBD1 (5 bases). The V gene lost 1 base and the J gene lost 4 bases, with 7 bases spanning the gap. The CDR3 covers 14 residues. Germline values: CDR1 SGHTA, CDR2 FQGNSA. DNA of the CDR3: TGTGCCAGCAGCTTAGGGGGGTTTAATGAAAAACTGTTTTTT. Its protein product is CASSLGGFNEKLFF.

This clone was detected only once. The chain combines TRBV10-3 with TRBJ1-2; D not certain. The CDR3 is 14 amino acids. The V end was cut by 2 bases, the J end by 4 bases, with 11 bases between. In germline, CDR1 is ENHRY, CDR2 SYGVKD. CDR3 residues: CAISEPGGTYGYTF. In DNA form, the CDR3 reads TGTGCCATCAGTGAGCCGGGAGGAACCTATGGCTACACCTTC.

V usage is TRBV6-1 and J usage is TRBJ2-7, with TRBD1 as a possible D gene (6 bases). Trimming left V 2 bases short and J 2 bases short, with 13 bases between. Germline CDR1 is MNHNS and CDR2 is SASEGT. This CDR3 has 15 amino acids. CDR3 nucleotide sequence: TGTGCCAGCAGTGAAACGGAAGGGGGACCCTACGAGCAGTACTTC. Residues: CASSETEGGPYEQYF.

A single count supports this clone. The chain combines TRBV30 with TRBJ2-7; 9 bases are a match to TRBD2. The CDR3 runs to 16 residues. Looked up from germline, CDR1 is GTSNPN and CDR2 is SVGIG (reference sequence). V dropped 7 bases and J dropped 0; count of bases not matched to a gene: 13. CDR3 residues: CALQGTSGFYSYEQYF. As DNA, the CDR3 is TGTGCCTTACAGGGAACTAGCGGGTTCTACTCCTACGAGCAGTACTTC.

The chain couples TRBV5-1 to TRBJ2-3, with D hard to call. The CDR3 runs to 15 residues. Trimming stripped 4 bases from V and 1 base from J, with 13 bases between. Germline values: CDR1 SGHRS, CDR2 YFSETQ. CDR3 residues: CASSPKGWGTDTQYF. The CDR3 region has the DNA TGCGCCAGCAGCCCGAAGGGTTGGGGCACAGATACGCAGTATTTT.

The CDR3 is CASSEMSSTDTQYF. The CDR3 DNA sequence: TGTGCCAGCAGTGAAATGTCTAGCACAGATACGCAGTATTTT. The V and J genes are TRBV6-1 and TRBJ2-3, with D uncertain. The ends were cut back, 2 bases at V and 0 bases at J, with 6 bases in the middle. The CDR3 is 14 residues long. Germline V gene lookup returns CDR1 MNHNS and CDR2 SASEGT.

This sequence joins TRBV5-5 and TRBJ1-2, with 7 bases aligning to TRBD1. Per the germline V gene, CDR1 is SGHKS and CDR2 is YYEKEE (reference sequence). The V and J ends lost 0 bases and 7 bases, in that order; junction bases with no gene match: 12. CDR3 size: 16 residues. Written as DNA, the CDR3 is TGTGCCAGCAGCTTGGAAGGGGCACAGGGGCGACCTGGCTACACCTTC. It encodes CASSLEGAQGRPGYTF.

The gene calls are TRBV6-5 and TRBJ2-5; 8 positions agree with TRBD2. The CDR3 has 14 residues. V was pared by 6 bases and J by 9 bases, with 12 bases of the junction left unmatched. Per germline, CDR1 MNHEY and CDR2 SVGAGI. The CDR3, as DNA: TGTGCCAGCAGCTTCCTAGCCGGGAGGGCCGCCCAGTACTTC. Amino acid sequence: CASSFLAGRAAQYF.

Only a few counts were recorded for this clone. CDR3 coding DNA: TGTGCCAGCAGTGTCCAGAGTATCTCTGGAAACACCATATATTTT. Amino acid sequence: CASSVQSISGNTIYF. The gene calls are TRBV7-2 and TRBJ1-3; D not certain. This CDR3 has 15 residues. CDR1 SGHTA and CDR2 FQGNSA come from the germline V gene. V was trimmed by 6 bases and J by 0 bases, leaving 12 bases between them.

For the CDR3, the DNA is TGTGCCAGCAGTGTGGGGGGCAATGAGCAGTTCTTC. As protein: CASSVGGNEQFF. V and J are TRBV6-1 and TRBJ2-1, with D possibly being TRBD2 (6 bases). The germline V and J ends were trimmed by 4 bases and 6 bases, with 7 bases remaining between them. CDR1 and CDR2 (germline): MNHNS, SASEGT. This CDR3 region has 12 residues.

The chain joins TRBV18 to TRBJ1-2; 7 bases are shared with TRBD1. Unmatched junction bases numbered 10, after V lost 3 bases and J lost 6 bases. CDR1 is KGHSH and CDR2 is LQKENI in the germline V gene. The CDR3 sequence is 15 residues long. The DNA for the CDR3 is TGTGCCAGCTCACCCCGGGACAGCGGTCGCGATGGCTACACCTTC. Amino acids: CASSPRDSGRDGYTF.